These 6 T cell receptor beta chains were sequenced from one sample in a study of shared clonotypes between healthy human individuals. Produced via immunoSEQ multiplex PCR; TCRdb's table is partial and in-frame only. The sample has millions of clones; approximately 92% are singletons. The sample consisted of naive CD4+ T cells sorted from blood. The subset denotes: CD45RA+ positively selected. The receptors originated from a man between 18 and 35 years old in good health.

The CDR3 sequence: CASSPIGRDEKLFF. As DNA, the CDR3 is TGTGCCAGCTCACCCATAGGGAGAGATGAAAAACTGTTTTTT. The rearrangement joins TRBV18 to TRBJ1-4; D is unresolved. The germline V and J ends were trimmed by 3 bases and 6 bases, with 11 bases remaining between them. CDR1 KGHSH and CDR2 LQKENI come from the germline V gene. The CDR3 loop spans 14 amino acids.

J is TRBJ2-5 and V is TRBV5-1; no definite D call. Germline CDR1 is SGHRS and CDR2 is YFSETQ. V gave up 4 bases and J gave up 5 bases, with 15 bases separating them. This CDR3 is built from 14 residues. Here the CDR3 reads CASSTSAGRETQYF. The CDR3 DNA is TGCGCCAGCAGCACCTCCGCCGGGCGTGAGACCCAGTACTTC.

The V call is TRBV5-1, the J call TRBJ2-1; weak D call: TRBD2 (6 bases). CDR3 length equals 15 residues. The germline V and J ends were trimmed by 5 bases and 5 bases, with 17 bases remaining between them. In germline, CDR1 is SGHRS, CDR2 YFSETQ. For the CDR3, the DNA is TGCGCCAGCAGACTTCGGGAGCTCTATAACAATGAGCAGTTCTTC. The encoded protein is CASRLRELYNNEQFF.

This clone came up once. V gene TRBV19 combines with J gene TRBJ2-7; 9 bases fit TRBD1. The CDR3 is 15 amino acids. The J segment lost 6 bases and the V segment lost 7 bases, leaving 13 bases of the junction unmatched. The germline V gene encodes CDR1 LNHDA and CDR2 SQIVND (reference sequence). The CDR3 DNA reads as TGTGCCAGTACCCTCGGGACAGGGCTTTCTTCCGAGCAGTACTTC. Translated, it gives CASTLGTGLSSEQYF.

The rearrangement uses TRBV7-8 and TRBJ2-1; the match to TRBD1 covers 9 bases. The CDR3 spans 20 residues. Germline V gives CDR1 SGHVS, CDR2 FQNEAQ. With 4 bases clipped from V and 5 bases from J, the junction kept 21 bases outside the gene matches. In DNA form, the CDR3 reads TGTGCCAGCAGCTCGCGACCTCGGGACAGGGTTCTCCCCCTCAACAATGAGCAGTTCTTC. It is translated as CASSSRPRDRVLPLNNEQFF.

The chain combines TRBV5-1 with TRBJ1-1; D not resolved. Germline V gives CDR1 SGHRS, CDR2 YFSETQ. The CDR3 extends over 14 amino acids. The V and J ends lost 5 bases and 0 bases respectively, with 11 bases between them. The DNA of the CDR3 is TGCGCCAGCAGACAAACTGGGGTGAACACTGAAGCTTTCTTT. Amino acid sequence: CASRQTGVNTEAFF.